The 23 T cell receptor beta chains in this list originate from one sample, sequenced in a study of cytomegalovirus exposure and HLA in healthy donors. A multiplex PCR was run with 60 Vbeta primers and 13 Jbeta primers. Some clones are missing from TCRdb's copy, which holds only in-frame ones; the method was immunoSEQ multiplex PCR. Among 180,000 or so clones, roughly 79% were seen once, and the ten largest hold roughly 5%. The sample consisted of PBMCs. The receptors here all came from a woman between 18 and 29 years old in good health and CMV-seropositive.

This clone showed up just once. The chain has TRBV6-1 and TRBJ1-6; TRBD1 matches at 7 bases. The CDR3 covers 16 residues. After removal of 1 base from V and 7 bases from J, the junction contained 7 bases not matched to a gene. Per the germline V gene, CDR1 is MNHNS and CDR2 is SASEGT. CDR3 protein: CASSEGRPGGNSPLHF. The CDR3 DNA follows: TGTGCCAGCAGTGAAGGACGACCAGGGGGAAATTCACCCCTCCACTTT.

This clone showed up just a few times. The chain carries TRBV27 and TRBJ2-7; tentative D call: TRBD1 (6 bases). Germline CDR1 MNHEY, CDR2 SMNVEV (reference sequence). Trimming left V 0 bases short and J 0 bases short, with 9 bases between. CDR3 length: 15 amino acids. CDR3 nucleotides: TGTGCCAGCAGTTTATCGGCAGGGGCCTCCTACGAGCAGTACTTC. This translates into CASSLSAGASYEQYF.

DNA of the CDR3: TGTGCCACCAGCAGGGAACTCTCTGAAGGGGCTACTGAAGCTTTCTTT. Encoded protein: CATSRELSEGATEAFF. This sequence joins TRBV15 and TRBJ1-1, with D tentatively TRBD1 (5 bases). Germline assignment: CDR1 LNHNV and CDR2 YYDKDF (reference sequence). The CDR3 runs 16 residues. The ends were cut back, 3 bases at V and 5 bases at J, with 19 bases in the middle.

The CDR3 reads CASSIGQYTEAFF. The CDR3 DNA reads TGTGCCAGCAGCATTGGACAGTACACTGAAGCTTTCTTT. V usage is TRBV7-6 and J usage is TRBJ1-1, with TRBD1 as a possible D gene (6 bases). V was clipped by 5 bases and J by 3 bases, with 10 bases between them. Germline V CDR1 and CDR2: SGHVS, FNYEAQ. This CDR3 spans 13 amino acids.

As concerns this clone: A read error may account for a junction end that differs from germline. The chain combines TRBV18 with TRBJ1-6, with 11 nucleotides matching TRBD1. This CDR3 has 18 amino acids. From germline, CDR1 is KGHSH and CDR2 LQKENI. The CDR3 DNA follows: TGTGCCAGCTCACCCCCAAACCCCGGACAGGGGGCTAATTCACCCTTCCACTTT. As protein: CASSPPNPGQGANSPFHF.

The CDR3 region has the DNA TGTGCCAGCAGTCTGACAGGGACCTATGGCTACACCTTC. Amino acid sequence: CASSLTGTYGYTF. This chain uses TRBV27 with TRBJ1-2; 7 nucleotides agree with TRBD1. V shed 5 bases and J 4 bases; nucleotides not matched to a gene: 4. The CDR3 has 13 amino acids. Looked up from germline, CDR1 is MNHEY and CDR2 is SMNVEV (reference sequence).

This clone was picked up a small number of times. The CDR3 DNA reads as TGTGCCAGCTTCGGGCAGGGGTCCACTGAAGCTTTCTTT. It codes for CASFGQGSTEAFF. This chain joins TRBV6-1 and TRBJ1-1, with D possibly TRBD1 on 6 matching bases. Per the germline V gene, CDR1 is MNHNS and CDR2 is SASEGT. The V gene lost 8 bases and the J gene lost 4 bases, with 14 bases spanning the gap. The CDR3 length is 13 residues.

This clone was picked up a small number of times. This chain connects TRBV6-5 to TRBJ2-5, with 9 bases lining up with TRBD2. V gave up 2 bases and J gave up 3 bases; unmatched junction bases: 4. Germline V gives CDR1 MNHEY, CDR2 SVGAGI. This CDR3 spans 15 amino acids. As DNA, the CDR3 is TGTGCCAGCAGTTACGGTAGCGGGGGAGAAGAGACCCAGTACTTC. Translated, it gives CASSYGSGGEETQYF.

The rearrangement uses TRBV7-2 and TRBJ2-2; no firm D call. This CDR3 has 14 residues. V was clipped by 3 bases and J by 0 bases, with 5 bases between them. Germline loops: CDR1 SGHTA, CDR2 FQGNSA. This CDR3 is CASSFLANTGELFF. The CDR3 region has the DNA TGTGCCAGCAGCTTCCTCGCGAACACCGGGGAGCTGTTTTTT.

The count of this clone is one. This chain joins TRBV28 and TRBJ1-1, with D perhaps TRBD1 (5 bases). Germline V gene data show CDR1 as MDHEN and CDR2 as SYDVKM. The CDR3 contains 16 residues. V was pared by 5 bases and J by 3 bases, with 19 bases between. CDR3 residues: CASSKTPQGADTEAFF. In DNA form, the CDR3 reads TGTGCCAGCAGTAAGACCCCCCAGGGCGCGGACACTGAAGCTTTCTTT.

This chain joins TRBV19 and TRBJ2-5; weak D call: TRBD1 (8 bases). The CDR3 is 16 residues long. Germline V CDR1 and CDR2: LNHDA, SQIVND (reference sequence). Trimming took 1 base from V and 5 from J, leaving 17 bases between them. CDR3 DNA sequence: TGTGCCAGTAGTATAGGCGGGGGCAGGGGGCTTGAGACCCAGTACTTC. Its protein product is CASSIGGGRGLETQYF.

The chain's CDR3 is CASSPSGDPSSGNTIYF. The DNA of the CDR3 is TGTGCCAGCTCACCATCGGGAGACCCTAGCTCTGGAAACACCATATATTTT. The V and J genes are TRBV18 and TRBJ1-3; D is uncertain. This CDR3 is 17 amino acids long. The germline V gene encodes CDR1 KGHSH and CDR2 LQKENI. Trimming cost V 2 bases and J 0 bases, with 14 bases left between them.

The gene calls are TRBV28 and TRBJ1-1; D unresolved. From germline, CDR1 is MDHEN and CDR2 SYDVKM. Trimming removed 4 bases from V and 5 bases from J, with 14 bases in between. The CDR3 extends over 14 amino acids. The CDR3 DNA follows: TGTGCCAGCAGTTCACCGAGCCTGTATACTGAAGCTTTCTTT. Translating gives CASSSPSLYTEAFF.

This clone was recorded a few times. The chain carries TRBV27 and TRBJ1-2; D is unresolved. Trimming left V 4 bases short and J 6 bases short, with 9 bases between. The CDR3 consists of 12 residues. CDR1 is MNHEY and CDR2 is SMNVEV in the germline V gene (reference sequence). The CDR3 spells CASSSRQNGYTF. In nucleotides, the CDR3 is TGTGCCAGCAGTTCCCGACAAAATGGCTACACCTTC.

CDR3 in DNA: TGTGCCAGCAGTTTAAACCAGGGTTATCAGGCTGGGGAGCTGTTTTTT. It codes for CASSLNQGYQAGELFF. This chain connects TRBV28 to TRBJ2-2, with TRBD1 as a possible D gene (5 bases). Trimming took off 2 bases at V and 8 bases at J, with 18 bases between the two ends. CDR3 length: 16 residues. The V gene's germline CDR1 is MDHEN and CDR2 SYDVKM. Complete variable domain (other parts from reference TRBV28 and TRBJ2-2): DVKVTQSSRYLVKRTGEKVFLECVQDMDHENMFWYRQDPGLGLRLIYFSYDVKMKEKGDIPEGYSVSREKKERFSLILESASTNQTSMYLCASSLNQGYQAGELFFGEGSRLTVL.

The chain carries TRBV7-2 and TRBJ2-7; TRBD2 matches at 11 bases. V lost 1 base and J lost 6; bases outside the gene matches: 5. The CDR3 has 15 amino acids. Germline loops: CDR1 SGHTA, CDR2 FQGNSA. The CDR3 coding sequence is TGTGCCAGCAGCTTAGTTTTGACTAGCGGGGCCGAGCAGTACTTC. Its protein product is CASSLVLTSGAEQYF.

V is TRBV13 and J is TRBJ2-1; 9 bases map to TRBD1. V shed 5 bases and J 7 bases; nucleotides not matched to a gene: 15. The CDR3 runs to 17 residues. Germline loops: CDR1 PRHDT, CDR2 FYEKMQ (reference sequence). The CDR3 is CASSPDTGGAVGNEQFF. Here the CDR3 DNA reads TGTGCCAGCAGCCCCGATACAGGGGGCGCGGTAGGAAATGAGCAGTTCTTC.

The genes are TRBV4-3 and TRBJ2-4; the D gene is possibly TRBD1 (5 bases). The V gene's germline CDR1 is LGHNA and CDR2 YSLEER. This CDR3 has 16 residues. The V end lost 0 bases, the J end lost 0 bases, and 9 bases lay between the germline ends. In nucleotides, the CDR3 is TGCGCCAGCAGCCAAGATTGGGGCCTAGCCAAAAACATTCAGTACTTC. Its translation is CASSQDWGLAKNIQYF.

The chain is built from TRBV19 and TRBJ2-5; 10 bases fit TRBD2. The trim removed 6 bases at V and 2 bases at J, leaving 6 bases unmatched. This CDR3 has 15 residues. CDR1 and CDR2 from the germline V gene are LNHDA and SQIVND (reference sequence). As DNA, the CDR3 is TGTGCCAGTAGCCTCCTAGCGGGGGCACAAGAGACCCAGTACTTC. This translates into CASSLLAGAQETQYF.

The V call is TRBV13, the J call TRBJ1-1; D is perhaps TRBD1 (5 bases). The germline gives CDR1 PRHDT, CDR2 FYEKMQ (reference sequence). The V end lost 7 bases, the J end lost 1 base, and 16 bases lay between the germline ends. The CDR3 totals 15 residues. Here the CDR3 reads CASNGPGRENTEAFF. As DNA, the CDR3 is TGTGCCAGCAATGGTCCCGGCAGGGAGAACACTGAAGCTTTCTTT.

This chain links TRBV19 with TRBJ1-5, with TRBD1 identical over 8 bases. Germline V gives CDR1 LNHDA, CDR2 SQIVND (reference sequence). Losses at the gene ends were 4 bases for V and 0 bases for J; bases not matched to a gene: 5. This CDR3 has 16 residues. CDR3 sequence (DNA): TGTGCCAGTAGTAGCTACAGGGGGAATAGCAATCAGCCCCAGCATTTT. It codes for CASSSYRGNSNQPQHF. Based on the CDR3 plus reference TRBV19 and TRBJ1-5, the full variable domain is DGGITQSPKYLFRKEGQNVTLSCEQNLNHDAMYWYRQDPGQGLRLIYYSQIVNDFQKGDIAEGYSVSREKKESFPLTVTSAQKNPTAFYLCASSSYRGNSNQPQHFGDGTRLSIL.

The rearrangement links TRBV7-2 to TRBJ2-3, with 14 nucleotides matching TRBD2. Germline V gene sequence: CDR1 SGHTA, CDR2 FQGNSA. Losses at the gene ends were 5 bases for V and 3 bases for J; bases not matched to a gene: 7. This CDR3 spans 17 amino acids. CDR3 loop: CASSQGTSGSRTDTQYF. The CDR3 DNA is TGTGCCAGCAGCCAGGGGACTAGCGGGAGCCGTACAGATACGCAGTATTTT. Full variable domain (remainder filled in from reference TRBV7-2 and TRBJ2-3): GAGVSQSPSNKVTEKGKDVELRCDPISGHTALYWYRQSLGQGLEFLIYFQGNSAPDKSGLPSDRFSAERTGGSVSTLTIQRTQQEDSAVYLCASSQGTSGSRTDTQYFGPGTRLTVL.

In the case of this clone: At the DNA level, this CDR3 is encoded by other sequences in the same sample as well. The chain links TRBV2 to TRBJ1-5; D perhaps matches TRBD1 (5 bases). The CDR3 is 15 residues long. From germline, CDR1 is SNHLY and CDR2 FYNNEI. The germline V and J ends were trimmed by 7 bases and 2 bases, with 15 bases remaining between them. The CDR3 loop is CASNSGGDGNQPQHF. The CDR3 nucleotides read TGTGCCAGCAATTCCGGCGGGGACGGCAATCAGCCCCAGCATTTT.